This T cell receptor beta chain emerged from a study of glioma-infiltrating T cells after dendritic cell vaccination. Documented time point: after dendritic cell vaccination, including at tumor progression/relapse. The CDR3 contains 17 residues. The primer mix had 60 V beta and 13 J beta primers. Some clones are missing from TCRdb's copy, which holds only in-frame ones; the method was immunoSEQ multiplex PCR. The sample lists about 50,000 clones; about 83% were seen once. The sample consisted of blood, taken after dendritic cell vaccination. This chain connects TRBV21-1 to TRBJ2-1; whether TRBD1, the table's D call, matches the DNA was not checked. TRBV21-1 is a recognized pseudogene. This receptor was identified in a human donor with glioblastoma. Here the CDR3 DNA reads TGTGCCAGCGGAAAGGACAGGGCGAAGAGCTCCTACAATGAGCAGTTCTTC. Amino acid sequence: CASGKDRAKSSYNEQFF.